The sequence of this T cell receptor beta chain was determined in a study of blood T cells in healthy people across ages. Study outcomes and limitations: Estimates of total diversity, which came from one million sequenced T cells, were considered to be underestimates.

Points on this clonotype: What it binds is unknown.

V was pared by 6 bases and J by 0 bases, with 12 bases between. CDR1 is LNHDA and CDR2 is SQIVND in the germline V gene (reference sequence). The CDR3 has 14 amino acids. It was approximately 10 milliliters of peripheral blood that were drawn from each donor. The authors ran a second PCR of roughly 6 to 11 cycles using a sample-barcoded 5' primer and a J-beta primer mix. From the 5' RACE reads, TCRdb called clonotypes with MiXCR, one entry per CDR3 protein. The sample lists about 1.8 million distinct CDR3 sequences, roughly 50% seen once, with around 2.1% in the top ten. The clonotype originates from a woman aged 40 to 49 in good health. Sequencing used blood. The genes are TRBV19 and TRBJ2-7; D remains unclear. The CDR3 reads CASSISSPSYEQYF. The CDR3 nucleotides are TGTGCCAGTAGCATTTCTAGTCCCTCCTACGAGCAGTACTTC.